This entry lists 12 T cell receptor beta chains sequenced from one sample in a study of T cell changes during pregnancy in multiple sclerosis. This table comes from immunoSEQ multiplex PCR, and its TCRdb copy is limited to in-frame clones, with some not included. The sample carries about 39,000 clones, roughly 93% recorded once. The starting material was CD4+ T cells from peripheral blood mononuclear cells, obtained in the first trimester of pregnancy. Receptors originate from a female donor with multiple sclerosis, enrolled in a pregnancy study.

This chain joins TRBV9 and TRBJ1-2; 9 nucleotides line up with TRBD1. Germline CDR1 and CDR2: SGDLS and YYNGEE. Unmatched junction bases numbered 3, after V lost 2 bases and J lost 1 base. The CDR3 has 15 residues. The CDR3 sequence: CASSVGTGFNYGYTF. As DNA, the CDR3 is TGTGCCAGCAGCGTCGGGACAGGGTTTAACTATGGCTACACCTTC.

V is TRBV13 and J is TRBJ2-2, with D unclear. Germline CDR1 and CDR2: PRHDT and FYEKMQ (reference sequence). The CDR3 extends over 16 amino acids. Trimming cost V 5 bases and J 1 base, with 14 bases left between them. CDR3 bases: TGTGCCAGCAGCCCTCGCGGCAGCAAGAACACCGGGGAGCTGTTTTTT. This codes for CASSPRGSKNTGELFF.

The chain carries TRBV5-4 and TRBJ1-2; 10 positions match TRBD1. The CDR3 consists of 13 residues. Trimming took 6 bases from V and 7 from J; bases not matched to a gene: 6. Germline V CDR1 and CDR2: SGHNT, YYREEE (reference sequence). The DNA for the CDR3 is TGTGCCAGCATACGACAGGGGGCCCTTGGCTACACCTTC. Encoded protein: CASIRQGALGYTF.

The V and J genes are TRBV7-3 and TRBJ2-2, with D possibly being TRBD1 (5 bases). Germline values: CDR1 SGHTA, CDR2 FQGTGA. Deletions cut 5 bases from V and 5 bases from J, with 6 bases between. The CDR3 runs to 12 residues. CDR3 residues: CASSGATGELFF. In DNA form, the CDR3 reads TGTGCCAGCAGCGGGGCGACCGGGGAGCTGTTTTTT.

The V gene is TRBV19, the J gene TRBJ2-1; TRBD2 agrees at 8 bases. J was trimmed by 4 bases and V by 6 bases; bases with no gene match: 8. The CDR3 has 15 amino acids. Germline values: CDR1 LNHDA, CDR2 SQIVND (reference sequence). This CDR3 reads CASREIAGNYNEQFF. In nucleotides, the CDR3 is TGTGCCAGTAGGGAAATAGCGGGGAATTACAATGAGCAGTTCTTC.

The V gene is TRBV7-8, the J gene TRBJ1-5; D is unclear. Trimming cost V 3 bases and J 9 bases, with 9 bases left between them. The germline V gene has CDR1 SGHVS and CDR2 FQNEAQ. CDR3 length: 12 residues. CDR3 bases: TGTGCCAGCAGCTTTATAACCGGGCCCCAGCATTTT. It is translated as CASSFITGPQHF.

The chain carries TRBV19 and TRBJ1-1; D call uncertain. Trimming removed 11 bases from V and 4 bases from J, with 17 bases in between. CDR1 is LNHDA and CDR2 is SQIVND in the germline V gene (reference sequence). The CDR3 loop spans 13 amino acids. The CDR3 region is CAALNPQRTEAFF. The CDR3 nucleotides read TGTGCCGCCCTAAATCCCCAGCGCACTGAAGCTTTCTTT.

As for this clone: Other DNA sequences of this sample code for an identical CDR3. The rearrangement uses TRBV9 and TRBJ2-2; D is possibly TRBD2 (5 bases). The V gene lost 1 base and the J gene lost 5 bases, with 6 bases spanning the gap. CDR1 and CDR2 from the germline V gene are SGDLS and YYNGEE. The CDR3 contains 13 residues. The CDR3 protein is CASSVRGTGELFF. As DNA, the CDR3 is TGTGCCAGCAGCGTACGGGGAACCGGGGAGCTGTTTTTT.

The gene calls are TRBV6-5 and TRBJ2-2, with 7 bases lining up with TRBD2. Germline trimming cut 0 bases from V and 7 bases from J; bases unmatched to any gene: 5. This CDR3 region has 15 residues. CDR1 is MNHEY and CDR2 is SVGAGI in the germline V gene. The CDR3 coding sequence is TGTGCCAGCAGTTACTCGGGAGGGCCGGTCGGGGAGCTGTTTTTT. This gives the protein CASSYSGGPVGELFF.

The chain is built from TRBV28 and TRBJ1-3; 7 positions agree with TRBD1. CDR1 and CDR2 (germline): MDHEN, SYDVKM. CDR3 size: 14 residues. V dropped 7 bases and J dropped 4; count of bases not matched to a gene: 7. The CDR3 region is CASIAGGLGNTIYF. The DNA of the CDR3 is TGTGCCAGCATAGCAGGGGGATTGGGAAACACCATATATTTT.

J is TRBJ2-5 and V is TRBV5-4; no clear D gene. This CDR3 contains 13 residues. Trimming removed 2 bases at V and 1 base at J, with 6 bases between. CDR1 is SGHNT and CDR2 is YYREEE in the germline V gene (reference sequence). CDR3: CASSFQIQETQYF. In nucleotides, the CDR3 is TGTGCCAGCAGCTTTCAGATCCAAGAGACCCAGTACTTC.

This clone is a singleton in its sample. The chain employs TRBV2 and TRBJ2-1, with 12 bases that match TRBD2. This CDR3 has 15 amino acids. CDR1 and CDR2 (germline): SNHLY, FYNNEI. The trim removed 4 bases at V and 9 bases at J, leaving 7 bases unmatched. CDR3 bases: TGTGCCAGCAGTGTACTAGCGGGAGGTTCAGTTGAGCAGTTCTTC. Translating it yields CASSVLAGGSVEQFF.